This is a list of T cell receptor beta chains from one sample in a study of CD8 T cells in Susac syndrome. MiXCR, run by TCRdb on the immunoSEQ multiplex PCR reads, gives a single entry per CDR3 protein. This sample has about 94,000 distinct CDR3 sequences, with roughly 94% found just once. What was sequenced was CD4+ T cells from PBMCs. These receptors were collected from a human donor with Susac syndrome. CDR3s include the opening cysteine and the closing phenylalanine or tryptophan. A D gene is named only where the DNA matches it firmly. Clone size is given for some rows only: seen once, a few or many times, or a class if the clone is expanded.

j_call: TRBJ2-7; v_call: TRBV7-9; clone_size: .; d_call: .; cdr3_aa: CASSYFPPRTATYEQYF; cdr3_nt: TGTGCCAGCAGTTACTTTCCCCCCCGGACGGCCACCTACGAGCAGTACTTC
j_call: TRBJ1-6; v_call: TRBV12-3/TRBV12-4; clone_size: .; d_call: .; cdr3_aa: CASSGGYNSPLHF; cdr3_nt: TGTGCCAGCAGTGGGGGGTATAATTCACCCCTCCACTTT
j_call: TRBJ2-5; v_call: TRBV4-3; clone_size: .; d_call: TRBD2; cdr3_aa: CASSQGGAGGLETQYF; cdr3_nt: TGCGCCAGCAGCCAAGGGGGAGCGGGGGGGCTCGAGACCCAGTACTTC
j_call: TRBJ2-1; v_call: TRBV2; clone_size: .; d_call: .; cdr3_aa: CASSKLVNEQFF; cdr3_nt: TGTGCCAGCAGCAAACTAGTTAATGAGCAGTTCTTC
j_call: TRBJ2-1; v_call: TRBV7-2; clone_size: .; d_call: .; cdr3_aa: CASSLVPVYNEQFF; cdr3_nt: TGTGCCAGCAGCTTAGTCCCAGTCTACAATGAGCAGTTCTTC
j_call: TRBJ2-3; v_call: TRBV28; clone_size: .; d_call: TRBD2; cdr3_aa: CASSLPGLLTDTQYF; cdr3_nt: TGTGCCAGCAGTCTACCGGGACTACTCACAGATACGCAGTATTTT
j_call: TRBJ1-6; v_call: TRBV19; clone_size: .; d_call: .; cdr3_aa: CASSYRQSSSYNSPLHF; cdr3_nt: TGTGCCAGTAGCTATCGACAGAGTAGCTCCTATAATTCACCCCTCCACTTT
j_call: TRBJ2-1; v_call: TRBV3-1; clone_size: .; d_call: .; cdr3_aa: CASSRLLSSYNEQFF; cdr3_nt: TGTGCCAGCAGCCGCCTCCTGAGCTCCTACAATGAGCAGTTCTTC
j_call: TRBJ2-3; v_call: TRBV27; clone_size: .; d_call: TRBD2; cdr3_aa: CASSQSGATSTDTQYF; cdr3_nt: TGTGCCAGCAGTCAGAGCGGGGCCACTAGCACAGATACGCAGTATTTT
j_call: TRBJ2-1; v_call: TRBV29-1; clone_size: .; d_call: .; cdr3_aa: CSVPPPTGHPNEQFF; cdr3_nt: TGCAGCGTACCTCCTCCGACAGGCCACCCTAATGAGCAGTTCTTC
j_call: TRBJ2-2; v_call: TRBV5-1; clone_size: .; d_call: .; cdr3_aa: CASELNGELFF; cdr3_nt: TGCGCCAGCGAACTAAACGGGGAGCTGTTTTTT
j_call: TRBJ1-1; v_call: TRBV9; clone_size: .; d_call: .; cdr3_aa: CASSGLGENTEAFF; cdr3_nt: TGTGCCAGCAGCGGTCTGGGGGAGAACACTGAAGCTTTCTTT
j_call: TRBJ2-6; v_call: TRBV29-1; clone_size: .; d_call: .; cdr3_aa: CSVEDTGAGANVLTF; cdr3_nt: TGCAGCGTTGAAGATACGGGGGCCGGGGCCAACGTCCTGACTTTC
j_call: TRBJ1-2; v_call: TRBV15; clone_size: .; d_call: .; cdr3_aa: CATSRDDTGWAF; cdr3_nt: TGTGCCACCAGCAGAGATGACACAGGGTGGGCCTTC
j_call: TRBJ2-1; v_call: TRBV30; clone_size: .; d_call: .; cdr3_aa: CAWSKGFSGNEQFF; cdr3_nt: TGTGCCTGGAGTAAGGGGTTCTCAGGGAATGAGCAGTTCTTC
j_call: TRBJ2-4; v_call: TRBV12-3/TRBV12-4; clone_size: .; d_call: .; cdr3_aa: CASSPTGRGNIQYF; cdr3_nt: TGTGCCAGCAGCCCGACAGGGCGGGGAAACATTCAGTACTTC
j_call: TRBJ2-5; v_call: TRBV5-1; clone_size: .; d_call: TRBD1; cdr3_aa: CASSSTGARAKETQYF; cdr3_nt: TGCGCCAGCAGCTCGACAGGGGCCCGGGCAAAAGAGACCCAGTACTTC
j_call: TRBJ2-5; v_call: TRBV4-1; clone_size: few; d_call: TRBD2; cdr3_aa: CASSQEVLAGGKQETQYF; cdr3_nt: TGCGCCAGCAGCCAAGAGGTCCTAGCGGGGGGGAAACAAGAGACCCAGTACTTC
j_call: TRBJ2-3; v_call: TRBV10-2; clone_size: .; d_call: .; cdr3_aa: CASSEYGGPVPSTDTQYF; cdr3_nt: TGCGCCAGCAGTGAGTATGGGGGGCCTGTTCCTAGCACAGATACGCAGTATTTT
j_call: TRBJ2-1; v_call: TRBV2; clone_size: .; d_call: TRBD1; cdr3_aa: CASSPDRVKGNEQFF; cdr3_nt: TGTGCCAGCAGCCCGGACAGGGTGAAGGGCAATGAGCAGTTCTTC
j_call: TRBJ1-5; v_call: TRBV20-1; clone_size: .; d_call: TRBD1; cdr3_aa: CSVTRGTGDQPQHF; cdr3_nt: TGCAGCGTCACGAGGGGGACAGGGGATCAGCCCCAGCATTTT
j_call: TRBJ2-1; v_call: TRBV7-2; clone_size: .; d_call: .; cdr3_aa: CASSFLDALGNEQFF; cdr3_nt: TGTGCCAGCAGCTTCCTGGACGCGTTAGGCAATGAGCAGTTCTTC
j_call: TRBJ1-2; v_call: TRBV2; clone_size: .; d_call: .; cdr3_aa: CASRGEFYGYTF; cdr3_nt: TGTGCCAGCAGGGGGGAATTCTATGGCTACACCTTC
j_call: TRBJ2-3; v_call: TRBV18; clone_size: .; d_call: .; cdr3_aa: CASSPRQSSTDTQYF; cdr3_nt: TGTGCCAGCTCACCACGCCAGTCTTCCACAGATACGCAGTATTTT
j_call: TRBJ2-2; v_call: TRBV5-1; clone_size: .; d_call: .; cdr3_aa: CASRLTANTGELFF; cdr3_nt: TGCGCCAGCAGATTGACAGCGAACACCGGGGAGCTGTTTTTT
j_call: TRBJ2-1; v_call: TRBV19; clone_size: .; d_call: .; cdr3_aa: CASLRAGRSYNEQFF; cdr3_nt: TGTGCCAGTTTGCGGGCAGGGCGCTCCTACAATGAGCAGTTCTTC
j_call: TRBJ1-5; v_call: TRBV24-1; clone_size: once; d_call: .; cdr3_aa: CATSDWAPRGQPQHF; cdr3_nt: TGTGCCACCAGTGATTGGGCTCCTAGGGGACAGCCCCAGCATTTT
j_call: TRBJ1-2; v_call: TRBV2; clone_size: once; d_call: TRBD1; cdr3_aa: CASSTRQGRRGYTF; cdr3_nt: TGTGCCAGCAGTACCAGACAGGGGAGAAGAGGCTACACCTTC
j_call: TRBJ2-6; v_call: TRBV19; clone_size: .; d_call: TRBD1; cdr3_aa: CASRDRVSFGANVLTF; cdr3_nt: TGTGCCAGCCGGGACAGGGTTTCCTTCGGGGCCAACGTCCTGACTTTC
j_call: TRBJ2-7; v_call: TRBV14; clone_size: .; d_call: .; cdr3_aa: CASSQDFGRVDEQYF; cdr3_nt: TGTGCCAGCAGCCAAGATTTCGGCAGGGTGGACGAGCAGTACTTC
j_call: TRBJ2-5; v_call: TRBV11-2; clone_size: .; d_call: .; cdr3_aa: CASRPWGGLQETQYF; cdr3_nt: TGTGCCAGCAGACCCTGGGGTGGACTGCAAGAGACCCAGTACTTC
j_call: TRBJ2-1; v_call: TRBV12-5; clone_size: .; d_call: .; cdr3_aa: CASGLRGTTGEQFF; cdr3_nt: TGTGCTAGTGGTTTGAGGGGGACCACCGGGGAGCAGTTCTTC
j_call: TRBJ2-1; v_call: TRBV29-1; clone_size: .; d_call: TRBD1; cdr3_aa: CSVGTGDLNEQFF; cdr3_nt: TGCAGCGTTGGGACAGGGGACCTCAATGAGCAGTTCTTC
j_call: TRBJ2-3; v_call: TRBV6-2/TRBV6-3; clone_size: .; d_call: TRBD2; cdr3_aa: CASSPWTSPGDTQYF; cdr3_nt: TGTGCCAGCAGTCCCTGGACTAGCCCGGGAGATACGCAGTATTTT
j_call: TRBJ2-7; v_call: TRBV5-1; clone_size: .; d_call: .; cdr3_aa: CASSLSDLVHEQYF; cdr3_nt: TGCGCCAGCAGCTTGTCGGACTTAGTACACGAGCAGTACTTC
j_call: TRBJ1-1; v_call: TRBV29-1; clone_size: .; d_call: TRBD1; cdr3_aa: CSARQGSMNTEAFF; cdr3_nt: TGCAGCGCCCGACAGGGGTCCATGAACACTGAAGCTTTCTTT
j_call: TRBJ1-2; v_call: TRBV5-4; clone_size: .; d_call: .; cdr3_aa: CASSLPNPPAKGGYTF; cdr3_nt: TGTGCCAGCAGCTTGCCAAATCCGCCCGCTAAAGGGGGCTACACCTTC
j_call: TRBJ1-6; v_call: TRBV30; clone_size: once; d_call: .; cdr3_aa: CAWSVSTAAYNSPLHF; cdr3_nt: TGTGCCTGGAGTGTATCGACAGCCGCCTATAATTCACCCCTCCACTTT
j_call: TRBJ2-2; v_call: TRBV11-1; clone_size: .; d_call: .; cdr3_aa: CASSLGTTVANTGELFF; cdr3_nt: TGTGCCAGCAGCCTCGGGACAACAGTCGCGAACACCGGGGAGCTGTTTTTT
j_call: TRBJ2-3; v_call: TRBV5-1; clone_size: .; d_call: .; cdr3_aa: CASSLAIVDRSTDTQYF; cdr3_nt: TGCGCCAGCAGCTTGGCCATCGTTGACAGAAGCACAGATACGCAGTATTTT
j_call: TRBJ1-2; v_call: TRBV30; clone_size: .; d_call: .; cdr3_aa: CAWMDKPNYGYTF; cdr3_nt: TGTGCCTGGATGGACAAACCTAACTATGGCTACACCTTC
j_call: TRBJ1-5; v_call: TRBV6-6; clone_size: .; d_call: .; cdr3_aa: CASQRIDGINQPQHF; cdr3_nt: TGTGCCAGCCAACGTATCGACGGTATTAATCAGCCCCAGCATTTT
j_call: TRBJ2-1; v_call: TRBV29-1; clone_size: .; d_call: .; cdr3_aa: CSVGTGGALDEQFF; cdr3_nt: TGCAGCGTCGGAACAGGCGGCGCTTTGGATGAGCAGTTCTTC
j_call: TRBJ1-1; v_call: TRBV29-1; clone_size: .; d_call: .; cdr3_aa: CSPSGNKDTEAFF; cdr3_nt: TGCAGCCCTAGCGGGAATAAGGACACTGAAGCTTTCTTT
j_call: TRBJ2-3; v_call: TRBV20-1; clone_size: .; d_call: .; cdr3_aa: CSARVGIWVDNTDTQYF; cdr3_nt: TGCAGTGCTAGAGTGGGCATTTGGGTCGACAACACAGATACGCAGTATTTT
j_call: TRBJ2-5; v_call: TRBV19; clone_size: .; d_call: .; cdr3_aa: CASSPQDSETQYF; cdr3_nt: TGTGCCAGTAGTCCTCAGGACAGTGAGACCCAGTACTTC
j_call: TRBJ2-1; v_call: TRBV18; clone_size: .; d_call: TRBD2; cdr3_aa: CASSRAGSDEQFF; cdr3_nt: TGTGCCAGCTCACGAGCGGGGTCAGATGAGCAGTTCTTC
j_call: TRBJ2-7; v_call: TRBV6-5; clone_size: .; d_call: .; cdr3_aa: CASSSRRVSSYEQYF; cdr3_nt: TGTGCCAGCAGTTCACGTCGGGTTAGCTCCTACGAGCAGTACTTC
j_call: TRBJ2-1; v_call: TRBV29-1; clone_size: few; d_call: .; cdr3_aa: CSVRGGSYNEQFF; cdr3_nt: TGCAGCGTTAGGGGGGGCTCCTACAATGAGCAGTTCTTC